These T cell receptor beta chains were read from a single sample in a study of early T cells in non-severe SARS-CoV-2 infection. A single record per CDR3 protein comes from TCRdb applying MiXCR to the 5' RACE reads. The sample consists of fewer than 100,000 distinct CDR3 sequences, approximately 12% of them appearing once. Sequencing was done on a sample of whole blood. The receptors were sampled from an adult who was a healthcare worker with PCR-confirmed SARS-CoV-2 infection or an uninfected control (not recorded which). Each CDR3 is given with its conserved first and last residue. D genes are given only for firm matches. Some rows have no size entry. The others give once, few or many, or a class for an expanded clone.

d_gene	abundance	v_gene	j_gene	CDR3nt	CDR3aa
NA	few	TRBV29-1	TRBJ1-1	TGCAGCGTTGGTTGGACACAGTCGAAAGCTTTCTTT	CSVGWTQSKAFF
NA	few	TRBV20-1	TRBJ2-5	TGCAGTGCTGCCCATACGACGCAAGAGACCCAGTACTTC	CSAAHTTQETQYF
NA	many	TRBV20-1	TRBJ1-1	TGCAGTGCTAGAGACAGAACTGAAGCTTTCTTT	CSARDRTEAFF
TRBD2	many	TRBV28	TRBJ2-3	TGTGCCAGCAGTATAACTAGCGGGAGGGCCCTGTATACAGATACGCAGTATTTT	CASSITSGRALYTDTQYF
TRBD2	NA	TRBV10-2	TRBJ2-3	TGCGCCAGCAGTGATGGTGGTAGCGGGAGTGGAGATACGCAGTATTTT	CASSDGGSGSGDTQYF
NA	few	TRBV6-6	TRBJ2-7	TGTGCCAGCAGCCCGGCCGGTTTTGGCTACGAGCAGTACTTC	CASSPAGFGYEQYF
TRBD1	NA	TRBV29-1	TRBJ2-2	TGCAGCGTAGGTGGACAGGGCCCACACACCGGGGAGCTGTTTTTT	CSVGGQGPHTGELFF
TRBD1	few	TRBV29-1	TRBJ2-7	TGCAGCGTTATTCCCCTGGGGACAGGGTCCCACGAGCAGTACTTC	CSVIPLGTGSHEQYF
TRBD2	once	TRBV7-3	TRBJ2-1	TGTGCCAGCAGCTTAGCGAGCGGGAGGGCCAATGAGCAGTTCTTC	CASSLASGRANEQFF
TRBD1	few	TRBV2	TRBJ1-4	TGTGCCAGCAGCCGACAGGGGGATATGGAAAAACTGTTTTTT	CASSRQGDMEKLFF
NA	few	TRBV7-9	TRBJ2-5	TGTGCCAGCACCTTCGCATCGGGGCAAGAGACCCAGTACTTC	CASTFASGQETQYF
TRBD1	NA	TRBV7-9	TRBJ2-7	TGTGCCAGCAGCCCTCAGGGGGTTGCCCCCTACGAGCAGTACTTC	CASSPQGVAPYEQYF
NA	NA	TRBV20-1	TRBJ2-7	TGCAGTGCCCACCACGGGGGCCTCTTCCGGCAGTACTTC	CSAHHGGLFRQYF
NA	many	TRBV5-1	TRBJ2-7	TGCGCCAGCAGCTTGATACCAGCGGATGAGCAGTACTTC	CASSLIPADEQYF
TRBD1	few	TRBV27	TRBJ2-7	TGTGCCAGCAGCTATGGACAGGACTACGAGCAGTACTTC	CASSYGQDYEQYF
NA	NA	TRBV7-2	TRBJ2-7	TGTGCCAGCAGCTTGAACGCAGGCCCCTACGAGCAGTACTTC	CASSLNAGPYEQYF
TRBD1	few	TRBV19	TRBJ2-6	TGTGCCAGTAGTATAGTCGGACAGGGATCCGGGGCCAACGTCCTGACTTTC	CASSIVGQGSGANVLTF